This T cell receptor beta chain was documented in a study of blood T cell repertoires in COVID-19. Participants were placed into cohorts based on the clinical history they reported. CDR1 is SGHVS and CDR2 is FNYEAQ in the germline V gene. Between the trimmed V and J ends, which lost 5 bases and 7 bases, there was a span of 18 bases. The CDR3 length is 15 residues. As processed by the authors: Estimates of nucleated cell counts were drawn from the amplification of reference gene primers. Here immunoSEQ multiplex PCR was the method, and the copy in TCRdb shows in-frame clones only, minus some. Clone size and V and J calls were adopted from that table, with D and trimming inferred from the DNA. The sample lists just under 250,000 clones, roughly 89% occurring once.

The sequence was collected from a woman between 25 and 40 years old who had recovered from COVID-19. V gene TRBV7-6 combines with J gene TRBJ2-1, with D possibly being TRBD2 (6 bases). Sample: PBMCs or T cells enriched from blood (not recorded which). The CDR3, as DNA: TGTGCCAGCAGCGTAGAGCCTAGCGCGGGAAATGAGCAGTTCTTC. Amino acid sequence: CASSVEPSAGNEQFF.